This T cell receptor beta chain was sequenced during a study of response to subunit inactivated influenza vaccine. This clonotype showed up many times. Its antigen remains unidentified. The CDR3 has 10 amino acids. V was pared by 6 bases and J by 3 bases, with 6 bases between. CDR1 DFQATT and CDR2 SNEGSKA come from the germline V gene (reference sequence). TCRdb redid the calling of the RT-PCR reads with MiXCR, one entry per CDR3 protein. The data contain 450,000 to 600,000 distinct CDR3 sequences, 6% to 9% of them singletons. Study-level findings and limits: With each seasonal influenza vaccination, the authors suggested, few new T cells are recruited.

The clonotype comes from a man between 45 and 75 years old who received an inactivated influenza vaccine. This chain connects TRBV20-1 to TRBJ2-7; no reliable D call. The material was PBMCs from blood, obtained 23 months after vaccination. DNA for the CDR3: TGCAGTGCCAACGACTACGAGCAGTACTTC. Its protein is CSANDYEQYF.